The entry below gives a single TCR beta chain sequence along with its context. Its antigen is not identified. Trimming took off 5 bases at V and 1 base at J, with 21 bases between the two ends. The CDR3 runs 17 residues. TCR beta CDR3 sequences were amplified from RNA transcripts. The HTBI primer set drove a first-round RT-PCR of the TCR CDR3. TCRdb re-called the multiplex PCR reads with MiXCR, one entry per CDR3 protein. This repertoire shows hundreds of thousands of distinct CDR3 sequences, less than 25% found once; its top ten account for 30% to 40%. The sample originates from a study of T cells in Graves' hyperthyroidism and ophthalmopathy. Study-level background: The blood sample was taken at first diagnosis, before treatment began. Notes on the study in general: Progression to ophthalmopathy was predicted a median of approximately 6.4 months early.

The source of this sequence is a man younger than 40 with Graves' ophthalmopathy. This chain uses TRBV12-3 or TRBV12-4 with TRBJ2-7; D possibly corresponds to TRBD1 (6 bases). The sample was blood. Here the CDR3 reads CASSPGHRGQFSYEQYF. CDR3 coding DNA: TGTGCCAGCAGTCCGGGACATCGAGGTCAGTTTTCCTACGAGCAGTACTTC.